Listed below are T cell receptor beta chains from one sample, sequenced in a study of T-cell memory formation after mild COVID-19. One entry per CDR3 protein results from TCRdb running MiXCR on the 5' RACE reads. The sample holds some 270,000 distinct CDR3 sequences, approximately 15% seen once. The specimen was PBMCs or a T cell subset sorted from them (not recorded which). These receptors all stem from an adult woman who had mild COVID-19 (a few samples of this study predate the infection). Cell type and time point are not known. Each CDR3 is given with its conserved first and last residue. A D gene is named only where the DNA matches it firmly. The size field is filled for only some rows; it gives once, few, many or a size class.

cdr3_aa cdr3_nt v_call clone_size j_call d_call
CASSQGGVRLSVKNIQYF TGTGCCAGCAGCCAAGGAGGTGTCAGGCTATCAGTCAAAAACATTCAGTACTTC TRBV3-1 - TRBJ2-4 -
CASSEARTPHF TGTGCCAGCAGCGAGGCCAGGACACCACACTTC TRBV7-9 few TRBJ2-5 -
CASSSGTGALYEQYF TGTGCCAGCAGCTCAGGGACAGGGGCCCTCTACGAGCAGTACTTC TRBV11-2 - TRBJ2-7 TRBD1
CASRNGNTIYF TGTGCCAGCAGAAATGGAAACACCATATATTTT TRBV6-5 few TRBJ1-3 -
CASSQRRTDTQYF TGTGCCAGCAGTCAACGGAGGACAGATACGCAGTATTTT TRBV27 - TRBJ2-3 -
CASRQPGQGYEQYF TGTGCCAGCAGGCAACCCGGACAGGGCTACGAGCAGTACTTC TRBV6-2/TRBV6-3 - TRBJ2-7 TRBD1
CATSRGRPGGETQYF TGTGCCACCAGCAGAGGACGCCCAGGAGGGGAGACCCAGTACTTC TRBV15 few TRBJ2-5 -
CAWSKQGLNEQFF TGTGCCTGGAGTAAACAGGGGTTGAATGAGCAGTTCTTC TRBV30 - TRBJ2-1 TRBD1
CASRHRDRGVYEQYF TGTGCCAGCAGACATAGGGACAGGGGTGTCTACGAGCAGTACTTC TRBV12-3/TRBV12-4 - TRBJ2-7 TRBD1
CASSVAGTSAYTGELFF TGTGCCAGCAGCGTAGCGGGGACTAGCGCATACACCGGGGAGCTGTTTTTT TRBV9 - TRBJ2-2 TRBD2
CASSLGEGTEAFF TGTGCCAGCAGCTTAGGGGAGGGCACTGAAGCTTTCTTT TRBV7-8 few TRBJ1-1 -
CASSSWGRPSSLNQPQHF TGTGCCAGCAGCTCTTGGGGACGGCCCAGTTCCCTCAATCAGCCCCAGCATTTT TRBV6-6 - TRBJ1-5 -
CATSGPGGAVTETQYF TGTGCCACCAGTGGCCCAGGGGGCGCGGTTACAGAGACCCAGTACTTC TRBV24-1 - TRBJ2-5 TRBD1
CASSSSTPNYGYTF TGCGCCAGCAGCTCCTCGACCCCTAACTATGGCTACACCTTC TRBV5-1 few TRBJ1-2 -
CASSFTSGGTLSYEQYF TGTGCCAGCAGTTTTACTAGCGGGGGGACCCTCTCCTACGAGCAGTACTTC TRBV6-5 - TRBJ2-7 TRBD2
CASSLTGANTEAFF TGTGCCAGCAGCCTGACAGGAGCGAACACTGAAGCTTTCTTT TRBV3-1 few TRBJ1-1 -
CASSLAPGHTINIQYF TGTGCCAGCAGTTTGGCACCGGGACATACGATAAACATTCAGTACTTC TRBV6-2/TRBV6-3 - TRBJ2-4 -
CASSLTPGLAAGELFF TGTGCCAGCAGCCTTACACCGGGACTAGCGGCCGGGGAGCTGTTTTTT TRBV7-2 - TRBJ2-2 TRBD2
CASSPSVTAVPYEQYF TGTGCCAGCTCACCGTCCGTGACAGCCGTCCCTTACGAGCAGTACTTC TRBV18 - TRBJ2-7 -
CASSQDRATGGKKLFF TGTGCCAGCAGCCAAGATCGGGCCACAGGTGGGAAAAAACTGTTTTTT TRBV4-2 - TRBJ1-4 -
CASSVGQGSTGANVLTF TGTGCCAGCAGCGTAGGACAGGGGAGCACTGGGGCCAACGTCCTGACTTTC TRBV9 few TRBJ2-6 TRBD1
CASSPYIGELFF TGTGCCAGCAGCCCATATATTGGGGAGCTGTTTTTT TRBV7-2 - TRBJ2-2 -
CSARDPQGYEQYF TGCAGTGCTAGAGATCCCCAGGGGTACGAGCAGTACTTC TRBV20-1 once TRBJ2-7 -
CASGLGRTRMDIQYF TGTGCTAGTGGTTTAGGGCGGACTCGGATGGACATTCAGTACTTC TRBV12-5 - TRBJ2-4 -
CASSLAPGGNEKLFF TGCGCCAGCAGCTTGGCACCCGGGGGTAATGAAAAACTGTTTTTT TRBV5-1 - TRBJ1-4 -
CASSINRAVGKLFF TGTGCCAGCAGCATCAACAGGGCTGTCGGAAAACTGTTTTTT TRBV7-2 - TRBJ1-4 -
CASRGLDTGELFF TGCGCCAGCAGGGGGCTGGACACCGGGGAGCTGTTTTTT TRBV5-1 - TRBJ2-2 -
CASSNREAEQYF TGTGCCAGCAGTAACCGGGAGGCCGAGCAGTACTTC TRBV6-5 - TRBJ2-7 TRBD2
CASSQFRAGGTTDTQYF TGCGCCAGCAGCCAGTTTAGGGCGGGGGGGACGACAGATACGCAGTATTTT TRBV4-1 - TRBJ2-3 TRBD2
CASSPRVLSDQETQYF TGTGCCAGCTCACCTCGGGTGTTGAGCGACCAAGAGACCCAGTACTTC TRBV18 - TRBJ2-5 -
CASSQEVWRGGYTF TGTGCCAGCAGCCAAGAAGTTTGGCGCGGAGGCTACACCTTC TRBV4-2 - TRBJ1-2 -
CASSPGGYEQYF TGTGCCAGCAGCCCAGGGGGTTACGAGCAGTACTTC TRBV12-3/TRBV12-4 many TRBJ2-7 TRBD1
CASRPDWGGETQYF TGTGCCAGCAGGCCAGACTGGGGAGGGGAGACCCAGTACTTC TRBV6-2/TRBV6-3 many TRBJ2-5 TRBD2
CASSASGYGYTF TGTGCCAGCAGCGCCTCGGGCTATGGCTACACCTTC TRBV9 few TRBJ1-2 -
CASRPDSGNTIYF TGTGCCAGCCGCCCTGACTCTGGAAACACCATATATTTT TRBV7-2 few TRBJ1-3 -
CATREGTGVTGELFF TGTGCCACCAGGGAGGGGACAGGGGTCACCGGGGAGCTGTTTTTT TRBV15 - TRBJ2-2 TRBD1
CASSAPGSRGYEQYF TGTGCCAGCAGCGCCCCAGGGTCCCGTGGCTACGAGCAGTACTTC TRBV6-5 few TRBJ2-7 -
CASSSVLSGEKLFF TGTGCCAGCAGTTCCGTTCTCTCCGGTGAAAAACTGTTTTTT TRBV6-2/TRBV6-3 few TRBJ1-4 -
CASSLGLGAFQPQHF TGTGCCAGCAGCTTAGGTCTGGGGGCGTTTCAGCCCCAGCATTTT TRBV7-2 - TRBJ1-5 -
CASSQGLAGNGELFF TGTGCCAGCAGTCAGGGACTAGCGGGAAACGGGGAGCTGTTTTTT TRBV12-3/TRBV12-4 few TRBJ2-2 TRBD2
CASTFVVASGSTDTQYF TGTGCCAGCACCTTTGTTGTGGCTAGCGGTAGCACAGATACGCAGTATTTT TRBV12-3/TRBV12-4 few TRBJ2-3 TRBD2
CASSQPGGPLHF TGCGCCAGCAGCCAGCCCGGTGGACCCCTCCACTTT TRBV4-1 - TRBJ1-6 -
CASSLIRRDTQYF TGTGCCAGCAGCTTAATCCGCCGGGATACGCAGTATTTT TRBV7-3 many TRBJ2-3 -